Listed below are T cell receptor beta chains from one sample, sequenced in a study of shared clonotypes between healthy human individuals. Method: immunoSEQ multiplex PCR; TCRdb's copy keeps in-frame clones and lacks some. The sample shows approximately 1.5 million clones, just under 99% of them seen only once. Sequenced material: naive CD4+ T cells sorted from blood. These receptors came from a man between 25 and 39 years old in good health. The CDR3 runs from the conserved cysteine through the conserved F or W. A D gene is named only where the DNA matches it firmly. Some rows mark clone size as missing; the rest say once, few, many or name a class of expanded clone.

CDR3aa: CASSHDRGVNTGELFF
CDR3nt: TGCGCCAGCAGCCATGACAGGGGTGTTAACACCGGGGAGCTGTTTTTT
abundance: once
j_gene: TRBJ2-2
v_gene: TRBV5-1
d_gene: TRBD1

CDR3aa: CASSEPGTGFIEQFF
CDR3nt: TGTGCCAGCAGTGAACCCGGGACTGGATTTATTGAGCAGTTCTTC
abundance: .
j_gene: TRBJ2-1
v_gene: TRBV6-1
d_gene: .

CDR3aa: CASSLGTSGTDTQYF
CDR3nt: TGTGCCAGCAGCCTCGGGACTAGCGGCACAGATACGCAGTATTTT
abundance: .
j_gene: TRBJ2-3
v_gene: TRBV7-7
d_gene: TRBD2

CDR3aa: CASSPFGPPKTYEQYF
CDR3nt: TGTGCCAGCTCACCATTTGGACCGCCAAAAACCTACGAGCAGTACTTC
abundance: .
j_gene: TRBJ2-7
v_gene: TRBV18
d_gene: .

CDR3aa: CASRGGQGASRAGNTIYF
CDR3nt: TGTGCCAGCAGGGGAGGACAGGGGGCGTCCCGGGCTGGAAACACCATATATTTT
abundance: .
j_gene: TRBJ1-3
v_gene: TRBV28
d_gene: TRBD1

CDR3aa: CASSPRPSGELFF
CDR3nt: TGTGCCAGCTCACCACGACCGAGTGGGGAGCTGTTTTTT
abundance: .
j_gene: TRBJ2-2
v_gene: TRBV18
d_gene: .

CDR3aa: CARSSVPREETQYF
CDR3nt: TGTGCCAGGTCTAGCGTCCCGAGGGAGGAGACCCAGTACTTC
abundance: .
j_gene: TRBJ2-5
v_gene: TRBV2
d_gene: .

CDR3aa: CASRSGARDGYTF
CDR3nt: TGTGCCAGCAGATCAGGGGCGCGGGATGGCTACACCTTC
abundance: .
j_gene: TRBJ1-2
v_gene: TRBV28
d_gene: .

CDR3aa: CASSDRRTGGSGELFF
CDR3nt: TGTGCCAGCAGTGACCGACGGACAGGGGGCTCCGGGGAGCTGTTTTTT
abundance: .
j_gene: TRBJ2-2
v_gene: TRBV2
d_gene: TRBD1

CDR3aa: CASSPFGQNTEAFF
CDR3nt: TGTGCCAGCTCACCTTTTGGACAGAACACTGAAGCTTTCTTT
abundance: .
j_gene: TRBJ1-1
v_gene: TRBV18
d_gene: .

CDR3aa: CASSPIKPRRGTEAFF
CDR3nt: TGTGCCAGCAGCCCAATAAAGCCCCGAAGAGGAACTGAAGCTTTCTTT
abundance: once
j_gene: TRBJ1-1
v_gene: TRBV11-2
d_gene: .

CDR3aa: CASSESTSAQPQHF
CDR3nt: TGTGCCAGCAGTGAAAGTACCTCGGCCCAGCCCCAGCATTTT
abundance: few
j_gene: TRBJ1-5
v_gene: TRBV2
d_gene: .